The present entry profiles one T cell receptor beta chain with its context. Its antigen remains unidentified. The V gene lost 1 base and the J gene lost 0 bases, with 15 bases spanning the gap. Germline CDR1 and CDR2: SEHNR and FQNEAQ (reference sequence). The CDR3 runs to 17 residues. Sequenced by immunoSEQ multiplex PCR; TCRdb stores in-frame clones only, minus some. The sample includes 55,000 to 65,000 clones, approximately 90% of them seen just once. This record comes from a study of OX40 agonist ivuxolimab in advanced cancers. Study details: Prior checkpoint blockade (anti-PD-1, anti-PD-L1 or anti-CTLA-4) was permitted; around 37% had it.

Notes on the study in general: CD8+ T cells averaged more expanded clones than CD4+. Some nonresponders likewise displayed low normalized T-cell clonal expansion. Some of the lowest clonal expansion was seen in partial responders at 0.1-3.0 mg/kg.

The chain joins TRBV7-9 to TRBJ1-1; TRBD1 is a possible D gene (5 bases). This TCR came from an adult with an advanced solid tumor such as melanoma, head and neck, liver or kidney cancer. The input for sequencing was CD4+ or CD8+ T cells sorted from blood, taken in a trial of the OX40 agonist ivuxolimab. The chain's CDR3 is CASSLGHRTRLNTEAFF. The CDR3 DNA sequence: TGTGCCAGCAGCTTAGGTCACAGGACGAGACTGAACACTGAAGCTTTCTTT.